This is a list of T cell receptor beta chains from one sample in a study of T cell responses to AZD1222 COVID-19 vaccine. Generated by immunoSEQ multiplex PCR, the TCRdb table keeps only in-frame clones and is missing some. The sample has 150,000 to 200,000 clones; more than 90% are singletons. The sample consisted of peripheral blood, taken on day 0 of AZD1222 vaccination. The origin of the receptors is an adult in good health. CDR3s include the opening cysteine and the closing phenylalanine or tryptophan. D genes are given only for firm matches. Clone sizes are given selectively: once, few, many, or a class where the clone is expanded.

CDR3nt	CDR3aa	abundance	j_gene	v_gene	d_gene
TGTGCCAGCTCACCAAGAGCGGGGACCAAAAACATTCAGTACTTC	CASSPRAGTKNIQYF	-	TRBJ2-4	TRBV18	TRBD2
TGTGCCAGCAGCTCGGGACAGACCACAGATACGCAGTATTTT	CASSSGQTTDTQYF	-	TRBJ2-3	TRBV7-6	TRBD1
TGTGCCAGCTCACCACCGGGACTAGCGGGAGGGGAGCTGTTTTTT	CASSPPGLAGGELFF	-	TRBJ2-2	TRBV18	TRBD2
TGTGCCAGTAGTATGGACAGGGACACTGAAGCTTTCTTT	CASSMDRDTEAFF	-	TRBJ1-1	TRBV19	TRBD1
TGCAGCGTTGAATCCGGGAGCTCCTACGAGCAGTACTTC	CSVESGSSYEQYF	-	TRBJ2-7	TRBV29-1	-
TGTGCCAGCAGCTTAGGGGCGGGAGTTCAGTATGAGCAGTTCTTC	CASSLGAGVQYEQFF	-	TRBJ2-1	TRBV7-2	TRBD2
TGTGCCAGCAGCTTAGATGTGTCTAGCGGGAGGTACGAGCAGTACTTC	CASSLDVSSGRYEQYF	-	TRBJ2-7	TRBV11-2	TRBD2
TGTGCCAGCAGTTTGGAAGACATTCAGTACTTC	CASSLEDIQYF	-	TRBJ2-4	TRBV6-5	-
TGTGCCAGCAGCCCCCCCGGTAGGATTGAAGCTTTCTTT	CASSPPGRIEAFF	-	TRBJ1-1	TRBV11-1	-
TGTGCCAGCAGCGCTAGCGGGAGACAAGAGACCCAGTACTTC	CASSASGRQETQYF	-	TRBJ2-5	TRBV7-7	TRBD2
TGTGCCAGCAGCCTTTGGACAGGCACCCCCGGGTTCTTC	CASSLWTGTPGFF	-	TRBJ2-1	TRBV5-4	TRBD1
TGCGCCAGCAGCCAAGGACAGGAGGGGCTCTATGGCTACACCTTC	CASSQGQEGLYGYTF	once	TRBJ1-2	TRBV5-1	TRBD1
TGTGCCAGCAGCTCCCAGGGAAAACCCTACGAGCAGTACTTC	CASSSQGKPYEQYF	-	TRBJ2-7	TRBV21-1	-
TGCAGTGCTAGTCGGGGGGCGGGAGGGCCTTTAAATGAGCAGTTCTTC	CSASRGAGGPLNEQFF	-	TRBJ2-1	TRBV20-1	TRBD2
TGCGCCAGCAGCTTAGGTACTAATGAAAAACTGTTTTTT	CASSLGTNEKLFF	-	TRBJ1-4	TRBV5-1	-
TGTGCCAGCAGCTTGGTAGGGAGTTCGGAAGAGCAGTACTTC	CASSLVGSSEEQYF	-	TRBJ2-7	TRBV7-9	-
TGTGCCAGCAGCTCCTGGACAGGGGGAGGGAATTCACCCCTCCACTTT	CASSSWTGGGNSPLHF	-	TRBJ1-6	TRBV5-4	TRBD1
TGTGCCAGCAGCCCGGGACAGCATAATGAAAAACTGTTTTTT	CASSPGQHNEKLFF	-	TRBJ1-4	TRBV6-4	TRBD1
TGCGCCAGCAGTGAAGTCGGGCGCCCGAACACTGAAGCTTTCTTT	CASSEVGRPNTEAFF	once	TRBJ1-1	TRBV10-1	-
TGTGCCAGTAGTCAGGAAGTTTCCACTGAAGCTTTCTTT	CASSQEVSTEAFF	once	TRBJ1-1	TRBV19	-
TGTGCCAGCAGCCAAGTCCCAGGGAAGGACACTGAAGCTTTCTTT	CASSQVPGKDTEAFF	-	TRBJ1-1	TRBV3-1/TRBV3-2	-
TGTGCCAGCAGAAAGAGCGGGAGCCCGGCCTACGAGCAGTACTTC	CASRKSGSPAYEQYF	few	TRBJ2-7	TRBV5-6	TRBD2
TGCAGCGTTGGACTGCCAATTACAGATACGCAGTATTTT	CSVGLPITDTQYF	-	TRBJ2-3	TRBV29-1	-
TGCGCCAGCAGCTTTTTGGGACAGGGTCGGGGTGAAAAACTGTTTTTT	CASSFLGQGRGEKLFF	-	TRBJ1-4	TRBV5-1	TRBD1
TGCAGCGTTGACCGCCAGTCAGATACGCAGTATTTT	CSVDRQSDTQYF	-	TRBJ2-3	TRBV29-1	-
TGTGCCAGCTCGGGACGGATGAACACCGGGGAGCTGTTTTTT	CASSGRMNTGELFF	-	TRBJ2-2	TRBV19	-
TGTGCCAGCAGTACCGGGACAGGGTTAGGGAATGAGCAGTTCTTC	CASSTGTGLGNEQFF	-	TRBJ2-1	TRBV2	TRBD1
TGTGCCAGCAGCTGGATTAAACCAGGGGGCACTGAAGCTTTCTTT	CASSWIKPGGTEAFF	-	TRBJ1-1	TRBV11-2	TRBD1
TGCGCCAGCAGCGTAGGGGGGGCCGGTTCACCCCTCCACTTT	CASSVGGAGSPLHF	once	TRBJ1-6	TRBV5-1	-
TGTGCCAGCAGCCAAGCCCAGGGAGGGCAGCCCCAGCATTTT	CASSQAQGGQPQHF	-	TRBJ1-5	TRBV3-1/TRBV3-2	-
TGCAGCGTTGACAGGGGAGTCGCTGAAGCTTTCTTT	CSVDRGVAEAFF	-	TRBJ1-1	TRBV29-1	-
TGTGCCAGTAGTATAGGTCAGGCCAGCACAGATACGCAGTATTTT	CASSIGQASTDTQYF	-	TRBJ2-3	TRBV19	-
TGCAGTGCGGGCCCAGAAAACATTCAGTACTTC	CSAGPENIQYF	-	TRBJ2-4	TRBV20-1	-
TGTGCCAGCAGCGTTTCAGGGTTTGAAGCTTTCTTT	CASSVSGFEAFF	once	TRBJ1-1	TRBV14	-
TGTGCCAGCAGTTTATCTTCGGGGGCTGGAAACACCATATATTTT	CASSLSSGAGNTIYF	-	TRBJ1-3	TRBV27	-